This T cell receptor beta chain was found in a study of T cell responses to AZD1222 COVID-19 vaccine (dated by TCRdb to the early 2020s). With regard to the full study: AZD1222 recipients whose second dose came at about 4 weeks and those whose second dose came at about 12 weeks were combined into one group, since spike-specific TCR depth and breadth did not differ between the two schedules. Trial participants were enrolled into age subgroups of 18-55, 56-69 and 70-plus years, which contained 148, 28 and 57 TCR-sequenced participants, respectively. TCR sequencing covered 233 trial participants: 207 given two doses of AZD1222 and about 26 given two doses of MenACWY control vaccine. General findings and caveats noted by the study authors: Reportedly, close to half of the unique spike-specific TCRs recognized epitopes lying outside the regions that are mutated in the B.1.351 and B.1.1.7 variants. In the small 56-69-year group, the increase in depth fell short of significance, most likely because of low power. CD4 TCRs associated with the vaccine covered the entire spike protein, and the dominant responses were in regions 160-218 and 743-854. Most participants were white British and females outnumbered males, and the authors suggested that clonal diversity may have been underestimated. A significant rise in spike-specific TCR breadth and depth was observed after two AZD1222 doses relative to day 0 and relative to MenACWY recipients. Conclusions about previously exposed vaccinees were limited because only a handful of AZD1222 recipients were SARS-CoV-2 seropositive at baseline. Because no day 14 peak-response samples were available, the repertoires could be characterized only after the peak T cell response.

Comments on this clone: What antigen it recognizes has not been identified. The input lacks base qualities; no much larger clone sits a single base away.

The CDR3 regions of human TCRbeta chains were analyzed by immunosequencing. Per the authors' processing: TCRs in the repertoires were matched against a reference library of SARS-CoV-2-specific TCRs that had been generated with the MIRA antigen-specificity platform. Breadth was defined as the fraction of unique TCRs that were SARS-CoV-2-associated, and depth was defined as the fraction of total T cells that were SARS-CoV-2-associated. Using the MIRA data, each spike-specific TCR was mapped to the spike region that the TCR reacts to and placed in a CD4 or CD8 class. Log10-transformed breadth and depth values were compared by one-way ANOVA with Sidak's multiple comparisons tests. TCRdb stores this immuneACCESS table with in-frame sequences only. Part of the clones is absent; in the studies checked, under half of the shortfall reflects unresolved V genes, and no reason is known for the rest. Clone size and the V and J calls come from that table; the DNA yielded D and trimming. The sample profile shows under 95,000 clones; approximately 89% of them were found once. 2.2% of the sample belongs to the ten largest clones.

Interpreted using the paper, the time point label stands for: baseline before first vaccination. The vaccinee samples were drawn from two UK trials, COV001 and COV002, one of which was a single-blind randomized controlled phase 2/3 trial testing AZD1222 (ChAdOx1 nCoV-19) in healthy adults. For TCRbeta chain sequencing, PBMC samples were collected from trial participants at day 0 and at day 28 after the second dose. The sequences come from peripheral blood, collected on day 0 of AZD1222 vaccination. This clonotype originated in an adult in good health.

The DNA sequence is given as TGTGCCAGCAGGTACAGGGACTTAGGGGACACCGGGGAGCTGTTTTTT. Translated, it gives CASRYRDLGDTGELFF. Here the chain combines TRBV7-8 and TRBJ2-2, with the D gene possibly TRBD1 or TRBD2, each one fitting 6 bases. The CDR3, from cysteine to phenylalanine, totals 16 residues. This entry keeps only the CDR3 DNA: 48 bases, framed from base 1. At the junction V is shortened by 6 bases and J by 3 bases, with 17 bases in between. The germline V gene sets CDR1 to SGHVS and CDR2 to FQNEAQ.